A selection of T cell receptor beta chains follows, all from one sample in a study of blood T cell repertoires in COVID-19. Sequencing was performed with immunoSEQ multiplex PCR; in TCRdb, only in-frame clones are kept and a portion is missing. The sample shows 150,000 to 200,000 clones, 85% to 95% of them seen only once. The material sequenced was peripheral blood. These receptors were taken from a woman in her fifties or sixties with COVID-19, enrolled during active disease. The CDR3 runs from the conserved cysteine through the conserved F or W. A D gene is named only where the DNA matches it firmly. Only some rows state a clone size, as once, few, many or a class for expanded clones.

d_call j_call v_call clone_size cdr3_nt cdr3_aa
TRBD2 TRBJ2-2 TRBV6-5 NA TGTGCCAGCAGCCGCGGGGGGCGGACCGGGGAGCTGTTTTTT CASSRGGRTGELFF
TRBD1 TRBJ1-6 TRBV19 NA TGTGCCAGTAGTAGAGACGGGACAGGGGATTCACCCCTCCACTTT CASSRDGTGDSPLHF
NA TRBJ1-2 TRBV2 NA TGTGCCATTACGACGGGAGGATCCTATGGCTACACCTTC CAITTGGSYGYTF
NA TRBJ1-5 TRBV7-2 NA TGTGCCAGCAGCCCGGCGGGGGGTTATCAGCCCCAGCATTTT CASSPAGGYQPQHF
NA TRBJ1-3 TRBV19 NA TGTGCCAGTAGTACCTCATCGACAGCCGGAAACACCATATATTTT CASSTSSTAGNTIYF
NA TRBJ1-1 TRBV11-2 once TGTGCCAGCAGCCCCGGGCGGGGTTTTGGTGCTTTCTTT CASSPGRGFGAFF
TRBD1 TRBJ2-7 TRBV11-2 NA TGTGCCAGCAGCTTGCACCGGGACAGGGTCTACGAGCAGTACTTC CASSLHRDRVYEQYF
TRBD2 TRBJ2-2 TRBV5-4 NA TGTGCCAGCAGTCCCAGCGGGGGGGCCATGGACACCGGGGAGCTGTTTTTT CASSPSGGAMDTGELFF
TRBD2 TRBJ2-3 TRBV10-3 NA TGTGCCATCGGACAGGGACTAGCGGGGGGGCGGGGCACAGATACGCAGTATTTT CAIGQGLAGGRGTDTQYF
TRBD1 TRBJ1-6 TRBV4-1 NA TGCGCCAGCAGCCAACGCCTGGGACAGGGGAGCTCCTATAATTCACCCCTCCACTTT CASSQRLGQGSSYNSPLHF
NA TRBJ2-3 TRBV6-2/TRBV6-3 NA TGTGCCAGCAGTTCCTCAGGAGGAACGCAGTATTTT CASSSSGGTQYF
TRBD2 TRBJ2-1 TRBV6-6 once TGTGCCAGCAGGAAGACTAGCAGCTCCTACAATGAGCAGTTCTTC CASRKTSSSYNEQFF
NA TRBJ2-5 TRBV7-8 NA TGTGCCAGCAGCCCGGGACATGGGTCCGAGGAGACCCAGTACTTC CASSPGHGSEETQYF
NA TRBJ1-2 TRBV4-1 NA TGCGCCAGCAGCCAAGAAGGGGCCCTAGAGGGCTACACCTTC CASSQEGALEGYTF
TRBD1 TRBJ1-5 TRBV19 NA TGTGCCAGTAGTATCGACAGGGCCAATCAGCCCCAGCATTTT CASSIDRANQPQHF
NA TRBJ1-5 TRBV3-1/TRBV3-2 NA TGTGCCAGCAGCCGAGACAGTAATCAGCCCCAGCATTTT CASSRDSNQPQHF
NA TRBJ1-2 TRBV27 NA TGTGCCAGCACCACGGCAGGGAAAGGGGGCTACACCTTC CASTTAGKGGYTF
TRBD2 TRBJ2-3 TRBV19 NA TGTGCCAGTACCCCCGGGACTAGACTCACAGATACGCAGTATTTT CASTPGTRLTDTQYF
NA TRBJ1-2 TRBV30 NA TGTGCCTGGAGTGTTTACAGGGAGGGCTACACCTTC CAWSVYREGYTF
TRBD1 TRBJ1-2 TRBV3-1/TRBV3-2 NA TGTGCCAGCAGCCCGGGGACAGCGGCCTATGGCTACACCTTC CASSPGTAAYGYTF
NA TRBJ1-1 TRBV2 NA TGTGCCAGCAAAAAGGAAAAAGTGGAGGAAAAAGCTTTCTTT CASKKEKVEEKAFF
TRBD1 TRBJ2-1 TRBV10-3 NA TGTGCCATCAGTGTTGGGACAGGTTCGTCCGATGAGCAGTTCTTC CAISVGTGSSDEQFF
NA TRBJ1-2 TRBV5-6 NA TGTGCCAGCAGCTTCACAGGGTTTCCCACCTTC CASSFTGFPTF
TRBD2 TRBJ2-1 TRBV10-3 NA TGTGCCATCAGTGAGTCTAGCGGGGGGGCCAATGAGCAGTTCTTC CAISESSGGANEQFF
TRBD1 TRBJ1-2 TRBV18 NA TGTGCCAGCTCACCGGGACAGGGGAGCGGCTACACCTTC CASSPGQGSGYTF
NA TRBJ1-5 TRBV5-8 NA TGTGCCAGCAGCTTGACGGGGGCGGGGGAGCCCCAGCATTTT CASSLTGAGEPQHF
NA TRBJ1-3 TRBV3-1/TRBV3-2 NA TGTGCCAGCAGCCAACGGGGGAAGAGCTCTGGAAACACCATATATTTT CASSQRGKSSGNTIYF
NA TRBJ1-1 TRBV15 NA TGTGCCACCAGCGGCGAGCAGGGCGGCACTGAAGCTTTCTTT CATSGEQGGTEAFF
TRBD1 TRBJ1-2 TRBV30 NA TGTGCCTGGATCCCCGGGACAGTTAACTATGGCTACACCTTC CAWIPGTVNYGYTF
NA TRBJ1-2 TRBV6-1 NA TGTGCCAGCAGTGAAGGACTTTATGGCTACACCTTC CASSEGLYGYTF
NA TRBJ1-5 TRBV19 NA TGTGCCAGTAGTATAAAACAGGGCTGGGGCAGCAATCAGCCCCAGCATTTT CASSIKQGWGSNQPQHF
NA TRBJ1-6 TRBV20-1 NA TGCAGTGCTAGTTCAACAGTGAATTCACCCCTCCACTTT CSASSTVNSPLHF
TRBD2 TRBJ2-6 TRBV7-3 NA TGTGCCAGCAGCCGCGGGGGATCTGGGGCCAACGTCCTGACTTTC CASSRGGSGANVLTF
TRBD1 TRBJ1-5 TRBV6-2/TRBV6-3 NA TGTGCCAGCAGCCGGGACAGCCTTCTGTCCCAGCATTTT CASSRDSLLSQHF
TRBD1 TRBJ1-6 TRBV5-5 NA TGTGCCAGCAGCTTTGGGACAGAAGTATATAATTCACCCCTCCACTTT CASSFGTEVYNSPLHF
NA TRBJ2-7 TRBV7-2 NA TGTGCCAGCAGCTTATTTGGAGGGTTTCCTCAGGAGCAGTACTTC CASSLFGGFPQEQYF
NA TRBJ2-6 TRBV5-8 NA TGTGCCAGCAGCCTGAGAACAGGGCCCAACGTCCTGACTTTC CASSLRTGPNVLTF
TRBD2 TRBJ2-1 TRBV11-2 NA TGTGCCAGCAGCTTTGGGTGGACTAGGACATCGCGGGAGCAGTTCTTC CASSFGWTRTSREQFF